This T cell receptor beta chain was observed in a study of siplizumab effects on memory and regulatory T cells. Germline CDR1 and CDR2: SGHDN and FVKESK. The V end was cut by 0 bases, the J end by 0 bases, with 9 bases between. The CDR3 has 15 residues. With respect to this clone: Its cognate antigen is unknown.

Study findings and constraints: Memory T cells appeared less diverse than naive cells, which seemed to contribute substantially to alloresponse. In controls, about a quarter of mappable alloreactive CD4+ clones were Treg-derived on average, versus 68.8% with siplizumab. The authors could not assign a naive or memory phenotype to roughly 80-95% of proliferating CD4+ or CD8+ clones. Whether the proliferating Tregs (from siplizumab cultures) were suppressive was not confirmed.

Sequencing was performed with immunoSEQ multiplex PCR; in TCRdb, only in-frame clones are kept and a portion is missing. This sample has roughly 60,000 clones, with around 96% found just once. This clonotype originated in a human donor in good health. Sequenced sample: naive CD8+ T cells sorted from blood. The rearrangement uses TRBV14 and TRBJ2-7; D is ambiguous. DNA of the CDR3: TGTGCCAGCAGCCAAGAAAGGGTCCCCTCCTACGAGCAGTACTTC. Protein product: CASSQERVPSYEQYF.